Included here is one T cell receptor beta chain sequence, with context. Its antigen is as yet unknown. This sample is part of a study of OX40 agonist ivuxolimab in advanced cancers. About the study: It was permissible to have had prior anti-PD-1, anti-PD-L1 or anti-CTLA-4 therapy, and around 40% had some.

The protocol was immunoSEQ multiplex PCR, while the TCRdb copy is restricted to in-frame clones and leaves out a portion. The sample lists some 40,000 clones; roughly 81% were seen once. Patients with autoimmune history or systemic immunosuppression were excluded. Overall study findings and caveats: In the 0.1-3.0 mg/kg groups, partial responders showed among the lowest expansion.

CDR1 and CDR2 from the germline V gene are PRHDT and FYEKMQ (reference sequence). Losses at the gene ends were 5 bases for V and 1 base for J; bases not matched to a gene: 3. The CDR3 length is 14 residues. This sequence joins TRBV13 and TRBJ2-3; the match to TRBD1 covers 7 bases. The sequence came from an adult with an advanced solid tumor such as melanoma, head and neck, liver or kidney cancer. Source: CD4+ or CD8+ T cells sorted from blood, taken in a trial of the OX40 agonist ivuxolimab. The CDR3 nucleotides are TGTGCCAGCAGCGAAGGGACAGGCACAGATACGCAGTATTTT. Its translation: CASSEGTGTDTQYF.